This T cell receptor beta chain was observed in a study of CXCR3-negative and CXCR3-positive naive CD8 T cells. Libraries were UMI-labeled 5' RACE TRB cDNA. TCRdb reworked the 5' RACE reads into one entry per CDR3 protein, no DNA. The sample holds 150,000 or so distinct CDR3 sequences. CDR1 and CDR2 from the germline V gene are SGHDN and FVKESK. The CDR3 has 15 amino acids. The chain couples TRBV14 to TRBJ2-1; TCRdb names TRBD2, which stays unverified in the absence of DNA. Sequencing input: naive CXCR3- CD8+ T cells from blood. Subset described: CD45RO-CCR7+CD27+CD95- naive CD8+ T cells lacking CXCR3 (TNR3-). This sequence originates from a human donor in good health. Some clones in this sample may be carry-over from other donors' samples. The chain's CDR3 is CASSQEESSGNEQFF.